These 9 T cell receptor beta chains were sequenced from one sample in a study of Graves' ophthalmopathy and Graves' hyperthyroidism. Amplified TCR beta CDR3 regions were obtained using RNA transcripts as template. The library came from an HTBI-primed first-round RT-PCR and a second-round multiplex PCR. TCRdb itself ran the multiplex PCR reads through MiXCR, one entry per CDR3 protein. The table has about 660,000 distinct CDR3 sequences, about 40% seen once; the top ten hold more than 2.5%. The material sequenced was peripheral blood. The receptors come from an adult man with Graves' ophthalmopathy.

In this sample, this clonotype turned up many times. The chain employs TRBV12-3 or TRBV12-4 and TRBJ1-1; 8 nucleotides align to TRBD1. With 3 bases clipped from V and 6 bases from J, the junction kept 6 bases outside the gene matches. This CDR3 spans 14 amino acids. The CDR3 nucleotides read TGTGCCAGCAGTTTTGGCAGGGGGCTACCTGAAGCTTTCTTT. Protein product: CASSFGRGLPEAFF.

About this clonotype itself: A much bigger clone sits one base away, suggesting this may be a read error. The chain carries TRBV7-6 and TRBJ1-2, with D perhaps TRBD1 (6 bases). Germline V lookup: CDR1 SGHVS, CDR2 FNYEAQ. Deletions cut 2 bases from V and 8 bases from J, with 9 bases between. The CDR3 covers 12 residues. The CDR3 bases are TGTGCCAGCAGCTTAACACAGGGCGGCTACACCTTC. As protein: CASSLTQGGYTF.

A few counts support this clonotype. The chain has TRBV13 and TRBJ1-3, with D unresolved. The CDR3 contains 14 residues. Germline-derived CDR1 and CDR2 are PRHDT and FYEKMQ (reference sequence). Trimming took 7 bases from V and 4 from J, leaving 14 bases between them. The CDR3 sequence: CASTLFGSGNTIYF. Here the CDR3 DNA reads TGTGCCAGCACTCTTTTTGGGTCCGGAAACACCATATATTTT.

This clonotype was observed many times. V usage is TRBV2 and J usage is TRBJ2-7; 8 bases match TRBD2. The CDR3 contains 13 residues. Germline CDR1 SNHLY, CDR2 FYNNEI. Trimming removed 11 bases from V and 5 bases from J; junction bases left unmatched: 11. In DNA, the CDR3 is TGTGCCGGGCGGGAGGACCCTTTTAACGAGCAGTACTTC. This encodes CAGREDPFNEQYF.

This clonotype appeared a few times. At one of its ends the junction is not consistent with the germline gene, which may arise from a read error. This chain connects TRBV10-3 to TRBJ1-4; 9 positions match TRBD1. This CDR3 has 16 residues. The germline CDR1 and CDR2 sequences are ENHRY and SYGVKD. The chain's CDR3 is CASSYRDRVPNEKLFF. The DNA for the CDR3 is TGTGCCAGCAGTTATCGGGACAGGGTACCTAATGAAAAACTGTTTTTT.

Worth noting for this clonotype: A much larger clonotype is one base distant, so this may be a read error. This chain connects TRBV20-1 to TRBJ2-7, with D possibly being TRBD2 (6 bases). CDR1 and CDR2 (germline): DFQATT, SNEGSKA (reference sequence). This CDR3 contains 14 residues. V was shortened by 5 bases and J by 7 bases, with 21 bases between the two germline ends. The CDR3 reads CSAPQLASYNEQYF. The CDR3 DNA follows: TGCAGTGCTCCACAACTAGCCTCCTACAATGAGCAGTACTTC.

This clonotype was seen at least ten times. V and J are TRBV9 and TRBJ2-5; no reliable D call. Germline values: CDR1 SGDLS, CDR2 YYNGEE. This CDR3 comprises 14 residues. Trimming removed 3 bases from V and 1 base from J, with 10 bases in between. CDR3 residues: CASSGGESQETQYF. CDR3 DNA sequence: TGTGCCAGCAGCGGCGGTGAGAGCCAAGAGACCCAGTACTTC.

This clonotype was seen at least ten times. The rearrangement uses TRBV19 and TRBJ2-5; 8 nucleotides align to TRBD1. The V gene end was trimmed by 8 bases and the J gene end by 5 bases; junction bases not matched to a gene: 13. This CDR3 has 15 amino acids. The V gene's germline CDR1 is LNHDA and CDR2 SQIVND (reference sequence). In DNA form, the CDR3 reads TGTGCCAGTCAAACGAGACAGGGGTACAGGGAGACCCAGTACTTC. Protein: CASQTRQGYRETQYF. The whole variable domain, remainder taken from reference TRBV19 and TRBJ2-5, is DGGITQSPKYLFRKEGQNVTLSCEQNLNHDAMYWYRQDPGQGLRLIYYSQIVNDFQKGDIAEGYSVSREKKESFPLTVTSAQKNPTAFYLCASQTRQGYRETQYFGPGTRLLVL.

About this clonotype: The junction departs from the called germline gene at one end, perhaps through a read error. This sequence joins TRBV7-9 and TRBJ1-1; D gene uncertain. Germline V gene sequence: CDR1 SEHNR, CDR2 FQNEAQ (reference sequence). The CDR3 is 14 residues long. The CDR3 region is CASSQGRVQDEAFF. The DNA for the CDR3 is TGCGCCAGCAGCCAAGGTCGGGTTCAGGATGAAGCTTTCTTT.